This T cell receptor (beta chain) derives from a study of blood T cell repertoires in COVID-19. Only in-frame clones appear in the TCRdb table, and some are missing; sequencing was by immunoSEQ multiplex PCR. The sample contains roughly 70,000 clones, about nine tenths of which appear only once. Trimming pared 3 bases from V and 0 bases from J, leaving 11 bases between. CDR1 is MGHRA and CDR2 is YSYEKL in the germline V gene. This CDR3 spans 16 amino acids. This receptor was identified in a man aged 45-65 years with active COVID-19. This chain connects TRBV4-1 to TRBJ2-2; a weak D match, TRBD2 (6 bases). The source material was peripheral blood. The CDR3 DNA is TGCGCCAGCAGCCAGGGCGGGACTTCGAACACCGGGGAGCTGTTTTTT. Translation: CASSQGGTSNTGELFF.